This T cell receptor beta chain comes out of a study of OX40 agonist ivuxolimab in advanced cancers. This CDR3 is built from 15 residues. CDR1 and CDR2 (germline): SGHTA, FQGNSA. V was trimmed by 4 bases and J by 3 bases, leaving 16 bases between them. Profiled with immunoSEQ multiplex PCR; TCRdb holds only in-frame clones, not every one. There are around 60,000 clones in the sample; around 77% occur only once, and 6.3% lies in the top ten. This clone was detected only a few times. The source material was CD4+ or CD8+ T cells sorted from blood, sampled in a trial of the OX40 agonist ivuxolimab. The chain recombines TRBV7-2 with TRBJ2-7, with D unclear. The TCR comes from an adult with an advanced solid tumor such as melanoma, head and neck, liver or kidney cancer. The DNA of the CDR3 is TGTGCCAGCAGCTCCCGTGGGCGGCAAAGCTACGAGCAGTACTTC. It is translated as CASSSRGRQSYEQYF.